This is a list of T cell receptor beta chains from one sample in a study of regulatory T cells in long-lasting Graves disease. TCRdb reprocessed the multiplex PCR reads with MiXCR, giving one entry per CDR3 protein. The repertoire has 350,000 to 500,000 distinct CDR3 sequences, roughly 17% of them found once; the top ten carry under 30%. This sample also belongs to another study, concerning T cells in Graves' hyperthyroidism and ophthalmopathy.

The material sequenced was peripheral blood mononuclear cells (PBMCs), taken at new diagnosis, from a patient treated with antithyroid drugs. All receptors derive from a woman aged 18-29 years with Graves disease. The CDR3 runs from the conserved cysteine through the conserved F or W. The order of the fields is clone size, V gene, J gene, D gene, CDR3 DNA, CDR3 protein. D genes are given only for firm matches. The size field is filled for only some rows; it gives once, few, many or a size class.

>NA|TRBV2|TRBJ2-7|NA
TGTGCCAGCAGTCGCAGTTATCCCTACGAGCAGTACTTC
CASSRSYPYEQYF
>few|TRBV6-1|TRBJ2-1|TRBD2
TGTGCCAGCAGTCAAAAGCGGGAATCCTACAATGAGCAGTTCTTC
CASSQKRESYNEQFF
>NA|TRBV28|TRBJ2-6|NA
TGTGCCAGCAGACCTCTAGTTCCCTCTGGGGCCAACGTCCTGACTTTC
CASRPLVPSGANVLTF
>many|TRBV5-6|TRBJ2-1|NA
TGTGCCAGCAGCTTTGGGGGGTTTAATGAGCAGTTCTTC
CASSFGGFNEQFF
>NA|TRBV6-1|TRBJ2-2|NA
TGTGCCAGCAGGCGGGACTTTACCGGGGAGCTGTTTTTT
CASRRDFTGELFF
>many|TRBV19|TRBJ2-1|NA
TGTGCCAGTAGTATTGCCTACGGTGGGAGGAACAATGAGCAGTTCTTC
CASSIAYGGRNNEQFF
>many|TRBV7-2|TRBJ2-7|TRBD1
TGTGCCAGCAGCTTATCGGGACAGGGTACCTACGAGCAGTACTTC
CASSLSGQGTYEQYF
>many|TRBV7-2|TRBJ2-3|NA
TGTGCCAGCAGCCAAGAGGGGGACGACACAGATACGCAGTATTTT
CASSQEGDDTDTQYF
>few|TRBV6-5|TRBJ2-1|TRBD1
TGTGCCAGCAGTTTGGACAGGGTAAAGGATGAGCAGTTCTTC
CASSLDRVKDEQFF
>many|TRBV7-9|TRBJ2-3|NA
TGTGCCAGCAGCTATCAGGGCGCAAGCACAGATACGCAGTATTTT
CASSYQGASTDTQYF
>NA|TRBV20-1|TRBJ2-7|TRBD2
TGCAGTGCTAGACCGGGACTAAGCTACGAGCAGTACTTC
CSARPGLSYEQYF
>many|TRBV28|TRBJ2-7|TRBD1
TGTGCCAGCAGACCGGACAGGGGTTTCCTCTACGAGCAGTACTTC
CASRPDRGFLYEQYF
>few|TRBV28|TRBJ1-5|NA
TGTGCCACTTTCGGCTCCGGGGCTGGCAATCAGCCCCAGCATTTT
CATFGSGAGNQPQHF
>many|TRBV7-3|TRBJ2-2|NA
TGTGCCAGCAGCTTCGGGGCCGGGGAGCTGTTTTTT
CASSFGAGELFF
>few|TRBV7-8|TRBJ1-2|TRBD1
TGTGCCAGCAGCCTAGGGACAGGGGGCGCGGGGGGCTACACCTTC
CASSLGTGGAGGYTF
>NA|TRBV19|TRBJ1-6|NA
TGTGCCAGTGCTTCCCCGACAGGAAATAATTCACCCCTCCACTTT
CASASPTGNNSPLHF
>NA|TRBV24-1|TRBJ2-5|NA
TGTGCCACCAGTGAATTCCGGGACGAAGAGACCCAGTACTTC
CATSEFRDEETQYF
>many|TRBV6-1|TRBJ2-1|NA
TGTGCCAGCAGGGGCAGCATGGCCTACAATGAGCAGTTCTTC
CASRGSMAYNEQFF
>many|TRBV2|TRBJ2-3|TRBD1
TGTGCCAGCAGGAGGGACAGGGGGTTGTCAGATACGCAGTATTTT
CASRRDRGLSDTQYF
>NA|TRBV5-1|TRBJ1-2|NA
TGCGCCAGCAGCTTGGTCACGGGGAATCTCGACTACACCTTC
CASSLVTGNLDYTF
>many|TRBV6-1|TRBJ2-5|NA
TGTGCCAGCAGAGGGAGATCATTGTACCAAGAGACCCAGTACTTC
CASRGRSLYQETQYF
>few|TRBV9|TRBJ1-2|NA
TGTGCCAGCAGCGTATTCTCAGGGGTCGGATATGGCTACACCTTC
CASSVFSGVGYGYTF
>NA|TRBV19|TRBJ2-1|TRBD1
TGTGCCAGTAGACTACCCGGGACAGGGGATCACAATGAGCAGTTCTTC
CASRLPGTGDHNEQFF
>NA|TRBV5-1|TRBJ2-5|NA
TGCGCCAGCAGCATTGACAGAGGGGAGACCCAGTACTTC
CASSIDRGETQYF
>many|TRBV28|TRBJ2-7|TRBD2
TGTGCCAGCAGCAACGGGGGGACCTACGAGCAGTACTTC
CASSNGGTYEQYF
>NA|TRBV20-1|TRBJ1-4|TRBD1
TGCAGTGCTAGGGGGGACAGGGCTGAAAAACTGTTTTTT
CSARGDRAEKLFF
>many|TRBV20-1|TRBJ2-1|TRBD2
TGCAGTGCTAGAGATGGACTAGCGGGATTCAATGAGCAGTTCTTC
CSARDGLAGFNEQFF
>few|TRBV7-2|TRBJ1-2|NA
TGTGCCAGCAGCCAAAGAGACCATGGCTACACCTTC
CASSQRDHGYTF
>NA|TRBV4-3|TRBJ2-1|TRBD2
TGCGCCAGCAGCCCTTGGGGGGGTGAGCAGTTCTTC
CASSPWGGEQFF
>NA|TRBV14|TRBJ2-1|NA
TGTGCCAGCAGCCACCCAGGGGGGGCCTACAATGAGCAGTTCTTC
CASSHPGGAYNEQFF
>many|TRBV11-1|TRBJ2-3|NA
TGTGCCAGCAGCCTCCTTGACGGGACGTTCACAGATACGCAGTATTTT
CASSLLDGTFTDTQYF
>NA|TRBV28|TRBJ2-7|NA
TGTGCCAGCAGTTTACCCGAGACAGCCTCCTACGAGCAGTACTTC
CASSLPETASYEQYF
>NA|TRBV18|TRBJ1-1|NA
TGTGCCAGCTCACCACCGGGAATGAACACTGAAGCTTTCTTT
CASSPPGMNTEAFF
>many|TRBV29-1|TRBJ2-1|NA
TGCAGCGCATGGAACAATGAGCAGTTCTTC
CSAWNNEQFF
>NA|TRBV6-5|TRBJ1-4|NA
TGTGCCAGCAGTTATGGGGGGTCTAATGAAAAACTGTTTTTT
CASSYGGSNEKLFF
>many|TRBV5-1|TRBJ2-7|NA
TGCGCCAGCAGCCCGACGGTTCGATCCTACGAGCAGTACTTC
CASSPTVRSYEQYF
>few|TRBV27|TRBJ2-5|TRBD2
TGTGCCAGCAGCCATAGCGGGAGGTACCAAGAGACCCAGTACTTC
CASSHSGRYQETQYF
>many|TRBV27|TRBJ2-7|TRBD2
TGTGCCAGCAGTTTTGGCGGCGGGAGGGGGCAGACTATATACGAGCAGTACTTC
CASSFGGGRGQTIYEQYF
>many|TRBV7-9|TRBJ2-7|NA
TGTGCCAGCAGCTTTTCGGGGGCCGCCTACGAGCAGTACTTC
CASSFSGAAYEQYF
>many|TRBV3-1|TRBJ2-7|TRBD1
TGTGCCAGCAGCCAAGCCGGACAGGGGATACACGAGCAGTACTTC
CASSQAGQGIHEQYF
>many|TRBV6-2/TRBV6-3|TRBJ2-1|TRBD2
TGTGCCAGCAGCTACACTATCGAGCCGGGACTAGCGGGAATAGGAGTCGACAATGAGCAGTTCTTC
CASSYTIEPGLAGIGVDNEQFF
>few|TRBV28|TRBJ1-5|TRBD1
TGTGCCAGCAGTTTTCTGACAGGGAATCAGCCCCAGCATTTT
CASSFLTGNQPQHF
>few|TRBV20-1|TRBJ2-7|TRBD2
TGCAGTGCTAGAGATGTCGGACTAGCGGGAGGCGGAATGTACTTC
CSARDVGLAGGGMYF
>many|TRBV7-2|TRBJ2-3|NA
TGTGCCAGCAACGTCAGACAGATAGATACGCAGTATTTT
CASNVRQIDTQYF
>many|TRBV28|TRBJ1-2|NA
TGTGCCAGCAGTTCTCTTAAGTATGGCTACACCTTC
CASSSLKYGYTF